The rows below give T cell receptor beta chains drawn from one sample of a study of T cell repertoires in cytomegalovirus infection. TCRdb re-called the reads with MiXCR, one entry per CDR3 protein. Here the sample spans around 530,000 distinct CDR3 sequences, 15% to 20% being singletons. The sample was CD8+ T cells from PBMCs. The receptors stem from a human donor in good health (CMV status not recorded). Some clones in this sample may be carry-over from other donors' samples. Both conserved end residues are part of each CDR3. The order of the fields is V gene, clone size, J gene, D gene, CDR3 protein, CDR3 DNA. The D gene is left open where the match is weak. Expanded clones are given a class, and other clones once, few, many or no size at all.

V gene: TRBV7-9
clone size: many
J gene: TRBJ2-1
D gene: NA
CDR3 protein: CASSLAPQLNNEQFF
CDR3 DNA: TGTGCCAGCAGCTTAGCGCCACAACTAAACAATGAGCAGTTCTTC

V gene: TRBV7-8
clone size: many
J gene: TRBJ2-3
D gene: TRBD2
CDR3 protein: CASSLGYLAGGTDTQYF
CDR3 DNA: TGTGCCAGCAGCTTAGGATACCTAGCGGGGGGCACAGATACGCAGTATTTT

V gene: TRBV7-9
clone size: NA
J gene: TRBJ2-7
D gene: NA
CDR3 protein: CASSPPPYDRADHYEQYF
CDR3 DNA: TGTGCCAGCAGCCCCCCCCCCTACGACAGAGCAGATCACTACGAGCAGTACTTC

V gene: TRBV2
clone size: few
J gene: TRBJ2-2
D gene: NA
CDR3 protein: CASRGTEVDTGELFF
CDR3 DNA: TGTGCCAGCAGGGGGACGGAGGTTGATACCGGGGAGCTGTTTTTT

V gene: TRBV6-5
clone size: few
J gene: TRBJ2-7
D gene: NA
CDR3 protein: CASSFPPTNSYEQYF
CDR3 DNA: TGTGCCAGCAGTTTCCCCCCGACCAACTCCTACGAGCAGTACTTC

V gene: TRBV5-1
clone size: NA
J gene: TRBJ1-1
D gene: NA
CDR3 protein: CASNRGVNTEAFF
CDR3 DNA: TGCGCCAGCAACCGCGGGGTGAACACTGAAGCTTTCTTT

V gene: TRBV7-8
clone size: many
J gene: TRBJ2-7
D gene: TRBD1
CDR3 protein: CASSSRTGGGEQYF
CDR3 DNA: TGTGCCAGCAGCTCAAGGACAGGCGGTGGCGAGCAGTACTTC

V gene: TRBV7-8
clone size: many
J gene: TRBJ2-1
D gene: TRBD2
CDR3 protein: CASSHLWSGAQNNEQFF
CDR3 DNA: TGTGCCAGCAGCCACCTCTGGAGCGGGGCCCAGAACAATGAGCAGTTCTTC

V gene: TRBV7-3
clone size: many
J gene: TRBJ2-1
D gene: TRBD2
CDR3 protein: CASSLSLAGNNEQFF
CDR3 DNA: TGTGCCAGCAGCTTAAGCCTAGCGGGAAACAATGAGCAGTTCTTC

V gene: TRBV6-1
clone size: NA
J gene: TRBJ1-5
D gene: NA
CDR3 protein: CASSEGRGVVQPQHF
CDR3 DNA: TGTGCCAGCAGTGAGGGCAGGGGCGTCGTTCAGCCCCAGCATTTT

V gene: TRBV5-5
clone size: few
J gene: TRBJ2-1
D gene: NA
CDR3 protein: CASSTARNEQFF
CDR3 DNA: TGTGCCAGCAGCACCGCGCGAAATGAGCAGTTCTTC

V gene: TRBV9
clone size: NA
J gene: TRBJ2-1
D gene: TRBD2
CDR3 protein: CASSTREALGNEQFF
CDR3 DNA: TGTGCCAGCAGCACCCGGGAGGCCCTTGGCAATGAGCAGTTCTTC

V gene: TRBV7-2
clone size: many
J gene: TRBJ1-5
D gene: NA
CDR3 protein: CASSLAFNQPQHF
CDR3 DNA: TGTGCCAGCAGCTTAGCCTTCAATCAGCCCCAGCATTTT

V gene: TRBV28
clone size: NA
J gene: TRBJ2-7
D gene: TRBD1
CDR3 protein: CASSLNPGQQTSYEQYF
CDR3 DNA: TGTGCCAGCAGTCTCAATCCGGGACAGCAAACGTCCTACGAGCAGTACTTC

V gene: TRBV12-3/TRBV12-4
clone size: many
J gene: TRBJ1-2
D gene: NA
CDR3 protein: CASSFGTAYGYTF
CDR3 DNA: TGTGCCAGCAGTTTCGGGACGGCGTATGGCTACACCTTC

V gene: TRBV25-1
clone size: few
J gene: TRBJ1-1
D gene: NA
CDR3 protein: CASSEGSGSRTEAFF
CDR3 DNA: TGTGCCAGCAGTGAAGGGTCAGGGTCAAGGACTGAAGCTTTCTTT

V gene: TRBV3-1
clone size: few
J gene: TRBJ1-6
D gene: NA
CDR3 protein: CASSHGVSYNSPLHF
CDR3 DNA: TGTGCCAGCAGCCACGGTGTCTCCTATAATTCACCCCTCCACTTT

V gene: TRBV7-3
clone size: many
J gene: TRBJ2-1
D gene: NA
CDR3 protein: CASSSDGYNEQFF
CDR3 DNA: TGTGCCAGCAGCTCAGACGGATACAATGAGCAGTTCTTC

V gene: TRBV6-1
clone size: many
J gene: TRBJ2-7
D gene: TRBD1
CDR3 protein: CASSGIDRGLSEQYF
CDR3 DNA: TGTGCCAGCAGTGGGATCGACAGGGGTCTTTCCGAGCAGTACTTC

V gene: TRBV29-1
clone size: many
J gene: TRBJ2-2
D gene: NA
CDR3 protein: CSATKDYYTGELFF
CDR3 DNA: TGCAGCGCCACCAAAGACTATTACACCGGGGAGCTGTTTTTT

V gene: TRBV5-1
clone size: few
J gene: TRBJ1-2
D gene: NA
CDR3 protein: CASSREDSYGYTF
CDR3 DNA: TGCGCCAGCAGCCGCGAGGACAGCTATGGCTACACCTTC

V gene: TRBV12-3/TRBV12-4
clone size: few
J gene: TRBJ1-5
D gene: NA
CDR3 protein: CASSPAGHQPQHF
CDR3 DNA: TGTGCCAGCAGCCCCGCGGGCCATCAGCCCCAGCATTTT

V gene: TRBV7-3
clone size: NA
J gene: TRBJ2-1
D gene: NA
CDR3 protein: CASSLNYRSYNEQFF
CDR3 DNA: TGTGCCAGCAGCTTAAACTATCGATCCTACAATGAGCAGTTCTTC

V gene: TRBV4-1
clone size: many
J gene: TRBJ1-5
D gene: TRBD1
CDR3 protein: CASSQDWAGGQPQHF
CDR3 DNA: TGCGCCAGCAGCCAAGATTGGGCAGGGGGTCAGCCCCAGCATTTT

V gene: TRBV12-3/TRBV12-4
clone size: many
J gene: TRBJ2-3
D gene: NA
CDR3 protein: CASEGSTDTQYF
CDR3 DNA: TGTGCCAGTGAGGGTAGCACAGATACGCAGTATTTT

V gene: TRBV6-1
clone size: NA
J gene: TRBJ1-6
D gene: NA
CDR3 protein: CAGSYSGGSYNSPLHF
CDR3 DNA: TGTGCCGGCAGTTATTCCGGGGGCTCCTATAATTCACCCCTCCACTTT

V gene: TRBV5-4
clone size: few
J gene: TRBJ1-6
D gene: NA
CDR3 protein: CASSSGTDNNSPLHF
CDR3 DNA: TGTGCCAGCAGCTCCGGGACGGATAATAATTCACCCCTCCACTTT

V gene: TRBV10-3
clone size: NA
J gene: TRBJ1-2
D gene: TRBD1
CDR3 protein: CAISDPGTGAQGPYYGYTF
CDR3 DNA: TGTGCCATCAGTGACCCGGGCACAGGGGCTCAGGGGCCTTACTATGGCTACACCTTC

V gene: TRBV2
clone size: NA
J gene: TRBJ2-7
D gene: TRBD2
CDR3 protein: CANVLAGSPLQYF
CDR3 DNA: TGTGCCAATGTACTAGCGGGAAGTCCTTTGCAGTACTTC

V gene: TRBV25-1
clone size: NA
J gene: TRBJ1-5
D gene: NA
CDR3 protein: CASSAQGHQPQHF
CDR3 DNA: TGTGCCAGCAGTGCACAGGGTCATCAGCCCCAGCATTTT

V gene: TRBV20-1
clone size: NA
J gene: TRBJ2-2
D gene: TRBD2
CDR3 protein: CSAIVAGGYTGELFF
CDR3 DNA: TGCAGTGCTATCGTGGCGGGAGGGTACACCGGGGAGCTGTTTTTT

V gene: TRBV11-2
clone size: many
J gene: TRBJ1-2
D gene: TRBD1
CDR3 protein: CASSSETSGTGSNYGYTF
CDR3 DNA: TGTGCCAGCAGCTCCGAAACATCCGGGACAGGGTCCAACTATGGCTACACCTTC

V gene: TRBV6-6
clone size: many
J gene: TRBJ2-7
D gene: NA
CDR3 protein: CASSYTSNYEQYF
CDR3 DNA: TGTGCCAGCAGTTACACTAGTAACTACGAGCAGTACTTC

V gene: TRBV12-3/TRBV12-4
clone size: many
J gene: TRBJ1-2
D gene: TRBD1
CDR3 protein: CASSLSGRGRLDYGYTF
CDR3 DNA: TGTGCCAGCAGTTTAAGCGGCAGGGGGCGGTTGGACTATGGCTACACCTTC

V gene: TRBV6-1
clone size: few
J gene: TRBJ2-7
D gene: TRBD1
CDR3 protein: CASTSDRKLYEQYF
CDR3 DNA: TGTGCCAGTACCTCGGACAGGAAACTCTACGAGCAGTACTTC

V gene: TRBV7-2
clone size: many
J gene: TRBJ2-7
D gene: NA
CDR3 protein: CASSLSDGDYEQYF
CDR3 DNA: TGTGCCAGCAGCTTAAGTGACGGGGATTACGAGCAGTACTTC

V gene: TRBV7-3
clone size: once
J gene: TRBJ2-1
D gene: NA
CDR3 protein: CAGNKGGNEQFF
CDR3 DNA: TGTGCCGGCAATAAGGGGGGGAATGAGCAGTTCTTC

V gene: TRBV28
clone size: few
J gene: TRBJ2-2
D gene: NA
CDR3 protein: CASSRGGLGARELFF
CDR3 DNA: TGTGCCAGCAGTCGTGGGGGACTTGGGGCCCGGGAGCTGTTTTTT

V gene: TRBV28
clone size: NA
J gene: TRBJ2-7
D gene: NA
CDR3 protein: CASSIFTGSQYEQYF
CDR3 DNA: TGTGCCAGCAGTATTTTTACGGGATCACAGTACGAGCAGTACTTC

V gene: TRBV6-5
clone size: few
J gene: TRBJ2-1
D gene: NA
CDR3 protein: CASSYSPGTERDEQFF
CDR3 DNA: TGTGCCAGCAGTTATTCGCCTGGGACGGAAAGGGATGAGCAGTTCTTC

V gene: TRBV19
clone size: NA
J gene: TRBJ1-5
D gene: NA
CDR3 protein: CATRSGQGQPQHF
CDR3 DNA: TGTGCCACTCGGAGCGGGCAGGGTCAGCCCCAGCATTTT